The 25 T cell receptor beta chains presented below share a single source sample, sequenced in a study of OX40 agonist ivuxolimab in advanced cancers. The library was obtained by the immunoSEQ multiplex PCR assay. The source is immuneACCESS, and TCRdb retained only in-frame sequences with V and J called. Part of the clones is not carried over; for the studies checked, unresolved V genes explain less than half of this, and the remainder is unexplained. In all, the sample holds 80,000 or so clones, and more than 80% of those were seen once. The top ten clonotypes cover roughly 2.3% of the sample. This specimen consisted of CD4+ or CD8+ T cells sorted from blood, obtained in a trial of the OX40 agonist ivuxolimab. These receptors were obtained from an adult with an advanced solid tumor such as melanoma, head and neck, liver or kidney cancer.

This clone was picked up one time. The rearrangement uses TRBV2 and TRBJ2-3; D perhaps matches TRBD2 (5 bases). Deletions cut 7 bases from V and 0 bases from J, with 14 bases between. Germline values: CDR1 SNHLY, CDR2 FYNNEI. This CDR3 has 15 residues. Here the CDR3 DNA reads TGTGCCAGCACTAGGGAGAGCGGTAGCACAGATACGCAGTATTTT. It yields the protein CASTRESGSTDTQYF.

This clone appeared a few times. The V call is TRBV5-5, the J call TRBJ2-1; D not resolved. V was pared by 1 base and J by 6 bases, with 8 bases between. In germline, CDR1 is SGHKS, CDR2 YYEKEE (reference sequence). This CDR3 has 13 residues. The CDR3, as DNA: TGTGCCAGCAGCTTGTCAGGCGTCAATGAGCAGTTCTTC. Translation gives CASSLSGVNEQFF.

This chain connects TRBV7-2 to TRBJ2-7, with no clear D. Trimming pared 5 bases from V and 2 bases from J, leaving 22 bases between. The CDR3 extends over 17 amino acids. Germline V gene lookup returns CDR1 SGHTA and CDR2 FQGNSA. The CDR3 protein is CASSPVLTLMIAYEQYF. Here the CDR3 DNA reads TGTGCCAGCAGCCCCGTCCTGACCTTGATGATCGCCTACGAGCAGTACTTC.

The chain couples TRBV29-1 to TRBJ2-7, with 12 bases aligning to TRBD1. The CDR3 extends over 16 amino acids. Per the germline V gene, CDR1 is SQVTM and CDR2 is ANQGSEA. The ends lost 6 bases at V and 1 base at J; junction bases unmatched: 10. CDR3 region: CSVSSGTGGASYEQYF. CDR3 coding DNA: TGCAGCGTGTCATCCGGGACAGGGGGCGCTTCCTACGAGCAGTACTTC.

The chain combines TRBV5-5 with TRBJ2-1; tentative D call: TRBD2 (5 bases). The germline CDR1 and CDR2 sequences are SGHKS and YYEKEE (reference sequence). The CDR3 spans 15 residues. The ends were cut back, 5 bases at V and 10 bases at J, with 22 bases in the middle. The CDR3, as DNA: TGTGCCAGCAGTTCTATTGTCGGGATCGGCGGAGAGCAGTTCTTC. Protein: CASSSIVGIGGEQFF.

This chain links TRBV6-5 with TRBJ2-7; 7 nucleotides match TRBD2. The length of the CDR3 is 15 residues. Trimming cost V 6 bases and J 1 base; bases outside gene matches: 9. From germline, CDR1 is MNHEY and CDR2 SVGAGI. The CDR3 DNA reads as TGTGCCAGCAGCCCCGTGGAGCGGGGATCCTACGAGCAGTACTTC. It is translated as CASSPVERGSYEQYF.

This clone has just a few counts. The V call is TRBV2, the J call TRBJ1-5; D remains unclear. The V end was cut by 7 bases, the J end by 2 bases, with 9 bases between. CDR1 and CDR2 (germline): SNHLY, FYNNEI. The CDR3 is made up of 13 amino acids. As DNA, the CDR3 is TGTGCCAGCAAAACAATGGGCAATCAGCCCCAGCATTTT. Protein product: CASKTMGNQPQHF.

This sequence joins TRBV7-2 and TRBJ2-5, with D unresolved. The CDR3 totals 15 residues. Trimming removed 4 bases from V and 1 base from J, with 13 bases in between. Germline V lookup: CDR1 SGHTA, CDR2 FQGNSA. CDR3 sequence reads: CASSSPRTVQETQYF. CDR3 nucleotide sequence: TGTGCCAGCAGCTCCCCTCGGACGGTCCAAGAGACCCAGTACTTC.

The chain joins TRBV2 to TRBJ1-1; D is possibly TRBD1 (5 bases). Trimming removed 5 bases from V and 10 bases from J, with 14 bases in between. CDR1 and CDR2 from the germline V gene are SNHLY and FYNNEI. The CDR3 covers 12 residues. The CDR3 loop is CASSRGEVVAFF. The CDR3 DNA is TGTGCCAGCAGTCGGGGGGAGGTGGTAGCTTTCTTT.

This chain joins TRBV18 and TRBJ1-3; D not certain. Trimming stripped 3 bases from V and 2 bases from J, with 11 bases between. Germline CDR1 is KGHSH and CDR2 is LQKENI. This CDR3 region has 15 residues. CDR3 in DNA: TGTGCCAGCTCACCTATCCACACGACTGGAAACACCATATATTTT. Its translation: CASSPIHTTGNTIYF.

This clone was seen a handful of times. V and J are TRBV10-3 and TRBJ2-2, with D perhaps TRBD1 (8 bases). From germline, CDR1 is ENHRY and CDR2 SYGVKD. Trimming removed 8 bases from V and 6 bases from J, with 13 bases in between. CDR3 length: 13 amino acids. As DNA, the CDR3 is TGTGCCATCGGACAGGGAGGGGCCGGGGAGCTGTTTTTT. It translates to CAIGQGGAGELFF.

The rearrangement joins TRBV2 to TRBJ1-6; the D gene is possibly TRBD1 (6 bases). Trimming removed 8 bases from V and 9 bases from J, with 14 bases in between. The CDR3 spans 13 residues. CDR1 and CDR2 from the germline V gene are SNHLY and FYNNEI. CDR3 sequence reads: CASRQESISPLHF. The CDR3 region has the DNA TGTGCCAGCCGACAGGAAAGTATTTCACCCCTCCACTTT.

The chain couples TRBV10-2 to TRBJ2-7, with 8 nucleotides matching TRBD1. J was trimmed by 0 bases and V by 11 bases; bases with no gene match: 6. CDR1 and CDR2 from the germline V gene are WSHSY and SAAADI. The CDR3 runs 13 residues. As DNA, the CDR3 is TGCGCCCAGCAAGACAGGGGCTCCTACGAGCAGTACTTC. It specifies CAQQDRGSYEQYF.

The chain links TRBV4-1 to TRBJ2-3; D possibly corresponds to TRBD1 (6 bases). The ends were cut back, 0 bases at V and 5 bases at J, with 15 bases in the middle. Germline values: CDR1 MGHRA, CDR2 YSYEKL. The CDR3 is made up of 16 amino acids. CDR3 nucleotides: TGCGCCAGCAGCCAAGAGGGTCGGCAGGGGAAAGATACGCAGTATTTT. This encodes CASSQEGRQGKDTQYF.

V is TRBV19 and J is TRBJ2-1, with TRBD2 matching over 9 bases. In germline, CDR1 is LNHDA, CDR2 SQIVND (reference sequence). This CDR3 spans 17 amino acids. Trimming took 5 bases from V and 3 from J; bases not matched to a gene: 11. CDR3: CASSPRVAGAFYNEQFF. CDR3 bases: TGTGCCAGTAGTCCCCGAGTAGCGGGGGCTTTCTACAATGAGCAGTTCTTC.

The chain couples TRBV5-1 to TRBJ2-7, with 11 nucleotides matching TRBD1. The CDR3 runs 15 residues. The junction had 6 bases not matched to a gene; V was cut back by 1 base and J by 6 bases. From germline, CDR1 is SGHRS and CDR2 YFSETQ. CDR3 region: CASSLHRTGGSEQYF. The DNA of the CDR3 is TGCGCCAGCAGCTTGCACCGGACAGGGGGCTCCGAGCAGTACTTC.

This chain connects TRBV5-1 to TRBJ1-2, with 12 bases that match TRBD1. The CDR3 extends over 15 amino acids. V was pared by 4 bases and J by 8 bases, with 9 bases of the junction left unmatched. Germline V lookup: CDR1 SGHRS, CDR2 YFSETQ. CDR3 bases: TGCGCCAGCAGCAACCCGGGACAGGGGGCAATAGGCTACACCTTC. Its translation: CASSNPGQGAIGYTF.

The V and J genes are TRBV2 and TRBJ1-2; 10 bases map to TRBD1. This CDR3 is 13 amino acids long. Per the germline V gene, CDR1 is SNHLY and CDR2 is FYNNEI. The ends lost 5 bases at V and 8 bases at J; junction bases unmatched: 5. CDR3 in amino acids: CASSPTGGKGYTF. The CDR3 DNA reads TGTGCCAGCAGTCCGACAGGGGGCAAGGGCTACACCTTC.

This clone was picked up one time. The rearrangement links TRBV19 to TRBJ1-2; D may be TRBD1 (6 bases). The CDR3 extends over 14 amino acids. The V end lost 7 bases, the J end lost 7 bases, and 19 bases lay between the germline ends. Germline values: CDR1 LNHDA, CDR2 SQIVND (reference sequence). The CDR3 bases are TGTGCCAGTACGACAGAAGGGGGACATGCTGGCTACACCTTC. It translates to CASTTEGGHAGYTF.

This clone was seen a handful of times. J is TRBJ2-5 and V is TRBV7-9; 10 bases are a match to TRBD2. J gave up 1 base and V 0 bases, and 2 bases lay outside the gene matches. The CDR3 is 16 amino acids. Germline assignment: CDR1 SEHNR and CDR2 FQNEAQ (reference sequence). The CDR3 DNA reads TGTGCCAGCAGCTTAGCGAGCGGGGGGGCCCAAGAGACCCAGTACTTC. Its protein is CASSLASGGAQETQYF. The full variable domain, its missing parts supplied by reference TRBV7-9 and TRBJ2-5, is DTGVSQNPRHKITKRGQNVTFRCDPISEHNRLYWYRQTLGQGPEFLTYFQNEAQLEKSRLLSDRFSAERPKGSFSTLEIQRTEQGDSAMYLCASSLASGGAQETQYFGPGTRLLVL.

V gene TRBV7-9 combines with J gene TRBJ2-2; D tentatively fits TRBD1 or TRBD2 (6 bases each). The CDR3 loop spans 17 amino acids. The V end lost 7 bases, the J end lost 0 bases, and 18 bases lay between the germline ends. Germline CDR1 and CDR2: SEHNR and FQNEAQ (reference sequence). The CDR3 spells CASTRAGGTSNTGELFF. The CDR3 coding sequence is TGTGCCAGCACCCGTGCTGGGGGGACATCGAACACCGGGGAGCTGTTTTTT.

CDR3 sequence reads: CASSSSGAYEQYF. CDR3 nucleotides: TGTGCCAGCAGCTCTAGCGGAGCCTACGAGCAGTACTTC. The rearrangement links TRBV11-3 to TRBJ2-7; 7 nucleotides agree with TRBD2. Germline trimming cut 4 bases from V and 2 bases from J; bases unmatched to any gene: 2. Germline CDR1 and CDR2: SGHNT and YENEEA. This CDR3 is built from 13 residues.

The CDR3 coding sequence is TGTGCCAGCAGCTTTAGCGGAAGCACAGATACGCAGTATTTT. Translated: CASSFSGSTDTQYF. The chain recombines TRBV7-2 with TRBJ2-3; tentatively, D is TRBD2 (6 bases). The CDR3 loop spans 14 amino acids. V was pared by 3 bases and J by 0 bases, with 7 bases between. In germline, CDR1 is SGHTA, CDR2 FQGNSA.

The genes are TRBV7-3 and TRBJ2-6, with D unresolved. The germline CDR1 and CDR2 sequences are SGHTA and FQGTGA. CDR3 length equals 16 residues. The ends were cut back, 0 bases at V and 2 bases at J, with 8 bases in the middle. CDR3 DNA: TGTGCCAGCAGCTTAACTAGCAGAACTGGGGCCAACGTCCTGACTTTC. Translating gives CASSLTSRTGANVLTF.

This chain uses TRBV6-5 with TRBJ1-4, with 9 bases lining up with TRBD1. V dropped 5 bases and J dropped 10; count of bases not matched to a gene: 5. CDR3 size: 13 residues. In germline, CDR1 is MNHEY, CDR2 SVGAGI. The CDR3 loop reads CASSRDRDGKLFF. CDR3 bases: TGTGCCAGCAGTAGGGACAGGGATGGAAAACTGTTTTTT.